The clone carrying this T cell receptor (beta chain) appeared many times. Its antigen is unknown. The donors were adults (healthy and HIV-negative) with no recent acute infections or vaccinations. Germline loops: CDR1 KGHSH, CDR2 LQKENI. After removal of 3 bases from V and 10 bases from J, the junction contained 6 bases not matched to a gene. The CDR3 is 13 residues long. The source of the sample is a study of shared clonotypes between healthy human individuals. Study summary: Donors, aged 18 to 49, were a couple of women and three men.

At a deep level, the assay was run. The method was immunoSEQ multiplex PCR; TCRdb's version includes in-frame clones alone and lacks a portion of them. The top ten clones hold around 15% of a sample with about 87,000 clones, less than 60% of them seen once. Overall study findings and caveats: The study drew on few donors, limiting represented genetic and exposure-history diversity.

The TCR was taken from a woman aged 40-49 years in good health. Some clones in this sample may be carry-over from other donors' samples. V is TRBV18 and J is TRBJ2-7, with 10 positions matching TRBD1. The sample was PBMCs. In DNA, the CDR3 is TGTGCCAGCTCACCCGGGACAGGGGAGAGACAGTACTTC. Protein: CASSPGTGERQYF.